The sequence of this TCR beta chain was determined in a study of beta chain features in type 1 diabetes. V lost 6 bases and J lost 3, with 14 bases in between. This CDR3 has 14 amino acids. Germline V gives CDR1 SNHLY, CDR2 FYNNEI. Sequencing targeted expressed TCRB transcripts, as all isolated RNA had been reverse transcribed. Produced via immunoSEQ multiplex PCR; TCRdb's table is partial and in-frame only. In the table there are 100,000 to 150,000 clones, 15% to 20% of which are singletons. In regard to this clone: Its antigen is currently unknown.

Study observations and caveats: Among patients with Type 1 diabetes, TCRB CDR3s were moderately but significantly shorter in every one of the four CD4+ subsets.

The chain recombines TRBV2 with TRBJ1-1; D gene uncertain. Sequenced input: central memory CD4+ T cells from blood. This clonotype was obtained from a man between 18 and 35 years old with type 1 diabetes. The CDR3 DNA is TGTGCCAGCAGGCTGTCAGTATGGGACACTGAAGCTTTCTTT. Its translation is CASRLSVWDTEAFF.